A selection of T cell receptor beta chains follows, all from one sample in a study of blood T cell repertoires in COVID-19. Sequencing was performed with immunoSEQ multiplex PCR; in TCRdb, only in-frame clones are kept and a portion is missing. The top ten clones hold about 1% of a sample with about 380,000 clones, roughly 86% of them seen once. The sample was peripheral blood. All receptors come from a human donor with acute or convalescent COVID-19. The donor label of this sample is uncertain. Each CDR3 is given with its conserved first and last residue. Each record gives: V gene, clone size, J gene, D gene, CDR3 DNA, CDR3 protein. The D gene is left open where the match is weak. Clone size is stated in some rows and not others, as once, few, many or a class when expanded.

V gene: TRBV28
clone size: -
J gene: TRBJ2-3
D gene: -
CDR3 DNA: TGTGCCAGCACCCCACTCGGGCCACTGACAGTAAAATACACAGATACGCAGTATTTT
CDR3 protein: CASTPLGPLTVKYTDTQYF

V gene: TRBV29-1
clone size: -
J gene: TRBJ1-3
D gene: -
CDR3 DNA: TGCAGCGTTGCAGGGGCGGGAAACACCATATATTTT
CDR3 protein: CSVAGAGNTIYF

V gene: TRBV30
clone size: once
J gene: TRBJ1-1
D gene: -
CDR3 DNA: TGTGCCTGGAGTGTACAGAGGAACACTGAAGCTTTCTTT
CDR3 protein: CAWSVQRNTEAFF

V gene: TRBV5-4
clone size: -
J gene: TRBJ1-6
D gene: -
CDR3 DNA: TGTGCCAGCAGCTTGTCTTGGGGCAATTCACCCCTCCACTTT
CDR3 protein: CASSLSWGNSPLHF

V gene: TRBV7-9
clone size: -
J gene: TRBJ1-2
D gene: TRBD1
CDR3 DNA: TGTGCCAGCAGCAAAACAGGGGACTTTAACTATGGCTACACCTTC
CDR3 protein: CASSKTGDFNYGYTF

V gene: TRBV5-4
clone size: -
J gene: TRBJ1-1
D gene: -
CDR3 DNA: TGTGCGAGTCGGGCCCGGGGGGCAGGGAGGATGAGTGAAGCTTTCTTT
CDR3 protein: CASRARGAGRMSEAFF

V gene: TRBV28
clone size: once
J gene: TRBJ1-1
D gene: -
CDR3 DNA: TGTGCCAGCAGCCTCCCGGGACTGATGAACACTGAAGCTTTCTTT
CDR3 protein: CASSLPGLMNTEAFF

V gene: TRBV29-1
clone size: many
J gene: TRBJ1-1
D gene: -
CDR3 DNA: TGCAGCGTTCTTTCTGGGATGGAGGGGAACACTGAAGCTTTCTTT
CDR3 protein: CSVLSGMEGNTEAFF

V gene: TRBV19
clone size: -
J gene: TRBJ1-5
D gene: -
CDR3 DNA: TGTGCCAGTAGTATAGCCGGGACACCCAATCAGCCCCAGCATTTT
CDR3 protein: CASSIAGTPNQPQHF

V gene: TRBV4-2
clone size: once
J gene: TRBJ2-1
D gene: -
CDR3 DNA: TGTGCCAGCAGCCAAGAGGGCGGGACAGCGTCAAATGAGCAGTTCTTC
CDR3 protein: CASSQEGGTASNEQFF

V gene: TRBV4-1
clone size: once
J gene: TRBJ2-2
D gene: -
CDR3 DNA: TGCGCCAGCAGCCAAGATCCAGAGGCCAGGGCCCCCGGGGAGCTGTTTTTT
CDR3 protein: CASSQDPEARAPGELFF

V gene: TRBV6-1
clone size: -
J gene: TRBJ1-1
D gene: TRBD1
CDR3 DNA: TGTGCCAGCAGTGAATTTGAGCAGGGGGCGTTCTTTGGGGAAGCTTTCTTT
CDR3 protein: CASSEFEQGAFFGEAFF

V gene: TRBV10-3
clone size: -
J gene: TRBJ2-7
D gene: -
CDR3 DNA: TGTGCCATCAGTGGGAGTGGGGGCGGGAGATCGCACGAGCAGTACTTC
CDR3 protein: CAISGSGGGRSHEQYF

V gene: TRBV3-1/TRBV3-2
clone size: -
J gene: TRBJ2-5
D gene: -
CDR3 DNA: TGTGCCAGCAGCCACCTCAGGGTTACCCAGTACTTC
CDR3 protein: CASSHLRVTQYF

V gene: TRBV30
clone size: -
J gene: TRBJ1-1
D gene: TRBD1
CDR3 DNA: TGTGCCTGGAGTGTAAGGGACAGGGGGACTGAAGCTTTCTTT
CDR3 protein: CAWSVRDRGTEAFF

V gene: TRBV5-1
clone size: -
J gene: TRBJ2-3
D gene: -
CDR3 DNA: TGCGCCAGCAGCTTGGGGGGGCCCACAGATACGCAGTATTTT
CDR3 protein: CASSLGGPTDTQYF

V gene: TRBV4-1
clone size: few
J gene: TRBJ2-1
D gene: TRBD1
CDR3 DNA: TGCGCCAGCAGCCAAGATTGGACAGGGGATGAGCAGTTCTTC
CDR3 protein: CASSQDWTGDEQFF

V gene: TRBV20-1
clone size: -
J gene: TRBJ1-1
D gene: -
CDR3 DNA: TGCAGTGCTAATATGAACACTGAAGCTTTCTTT
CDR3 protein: CSANMNTEAFF

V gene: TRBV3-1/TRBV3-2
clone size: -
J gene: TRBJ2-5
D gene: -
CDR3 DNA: TGTGCCAGCAGCCAAAATGGCGGGAAGGCCCAGTACTTC
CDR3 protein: CASSQNGGKAQYF

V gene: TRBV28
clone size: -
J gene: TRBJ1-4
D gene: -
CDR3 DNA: TGTGCCAGCAGTTCATTGAGAGGGTCGGATGAAAAACTGTTTTTT
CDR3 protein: CASSSLRGSDEKLFF

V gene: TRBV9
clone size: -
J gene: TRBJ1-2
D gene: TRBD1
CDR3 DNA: TGTGCCAGCAGCGTAGGAGTAGGGACAGCCTATGGCTACACCTTC
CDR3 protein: CASSVGVGTAYGYTF

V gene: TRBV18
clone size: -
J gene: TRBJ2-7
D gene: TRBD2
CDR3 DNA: TGTGCCAGCTCACCAGGGACTCAAGCGGGGGGGCCTTACGAGCAGTACTTC
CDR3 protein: CASSPGTQAGGPYEQYF

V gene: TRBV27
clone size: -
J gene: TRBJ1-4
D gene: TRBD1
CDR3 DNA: TGTGCCAGCAGTGCATACAGGGGAACTAATGAAAAACTGTTTTTT
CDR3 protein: CASSAYRGTNEKLFF

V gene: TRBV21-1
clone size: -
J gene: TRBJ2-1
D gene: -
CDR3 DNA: TGTGCCAGCAGCCTTGGGGAAGACAGGGGATCCTACAATGAGCAGTTCTTC
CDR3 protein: CASSLGEDRGSYNEQFF